A single sample gave rise to the 19 T cell receptor beta chains below, sequenced in a study of OX40 agonist ivuxolimab in advanced cancers. Repertoires were generated with immunoSEQ multiplex PCR, while TCRdb's copy carries only in-frame clones and drops some. Of about 48,000 clones listed, 75% to 85% are singletons. Source: CD4+ or CD8+ T cells sorted from blood, taken in a trial of the OX40 agonist ivuxolimab. These receptors all stem from an adult with an advanced solid tumor such as melanoma, head and neck, liver or kidney cancer.

This chain links TRBV6-5 with TRBJ2-7, with D perhaps matching TRBD1 (7 bases). Germline loops: CDR1 MNHEY, CDR2 SVGAGI. CDR3 length: 14 amino acids. The V and J ends lost 8 bases and 1 base respectively, with 15 bases between them. The CDR3 region is CASGPRGASYEQYF. For the CDR3, the DNA is TGTGCCAGCGGGCCCAGGGGGGCGTCCTACGAGCAGTACTTC.

J is TRBJ1-1 and V is TRBV19; the match to TRBD1 covers 9 bases. Germline values: CDR1 LNHDA, CDR2 SQIVND (reference sequence). There are 11 residues in the CDR3. V shed 6 bases, J shed 10 bases, and the junction held 3 bases outside the gene matches. The CDR3 DNA follows: TGTGCCAGTAGCGACAGGGGGGGAGCTTTCTTT. Protein: CASSDRGGAFF.

V gene TRBV13 combines with J gene TRBJ2-3, with TRBD1 as a possible D gene (7 bases). Germline CDR1 and CDR2: PRHDT and FYEKMQ (reference sequence). With 4 bases removed from V and 1 base from J, the gap between germline ends came to 12 bases. The CDR3 totals 15 residues. CDR3 in DNA: TGTGCCAGCAGCTCAGGGGGGTTGGGCACAGATACGCAGTATTTT. Its protein product is CASSSGGLGTDTQYF.

This chain joins TRBV10-2 and TRBJ2-7; TRBD2 matches at 11 bases. J gave up 0 bases and V 1 base, and 5 bases lay outside the gene matches. The germline CDR1 and CDR2 sequences are WSHSY and SAAADI. The CDR3 sequence is 17 residues long. The DNA of the CDR3 is TGCGCCAGCAGTGAGTATCTAGCGGGGGGACCCTCCTACGAGCAGTACTTC. Translating gives CASSEYLAGGPSYEQYF.

This clone appeared once. CDR3 sequence: CASSAGTSGGRGVRTQYF. CDR3 bases: TGTGCCAGCAGCGCCGGGACTAGCGGGGGCCGGGGGGTGAGAACGCAGTATTTT. The J gene is TRBJ2-3, the V gene TRBV9, with TRBD2 matching 14 bases. Germline-derived CDR1 and CDR2 are SGDLS and YYNGEE. Losses at the gene ends were 3 bases for V and 9 bases for J; bases not matched to a gene: 15. This CDR3 region has 18 residues.

The CDR3 DNA sequence: TGTGCCAGCAGCTGGTTAGCGAATTCCTACGAGCAGTACTTC. Translating gives CASSWLANSYEQYF. The chain has TRBV7-9 and TRBJ2-7; a weak D match, TRBD2 (5 bases). Looked up from germline, CDR1 is SEHNR and CDR2 is FQNEAQ (reference sequence). There are 14 residues in the CDR3. V was trimmed by 4 bases and J by 1 base, leaving 11 bases between them.

V is TRBV9 and J is TRBJ2-7, with D possibly matching TRBD1 (6 bases). V dropped 3 bases and J dropped 3 bases, with 22 bases sitting between them. Germline loops: CDR1 SGDLS, CDR2 YYNGEE. This CDR3 is built from 17 residues. The CDR3 spells CASSARGGTQTDYEQYF. Here the CDR3 DNA reads TGTGCCAGCAGCGCGAGGGGTGGGACACAAACAGACTACGAGCAGTACTTC.

The genes are TRBV9 and TRBJ1-1; D is ambiguous. This CDR3 contains 15 residues. CDR1 is SGDLS and CDR2 is YYNGEE in the germline V gene. V dropped 0 bases and J dropped 0 bases, with 9 bases sitting between them. CDR3 nucleotides: TGTGCCAGCAGCGTAGTAAACAGTGTGAACACTGAAGCTTTCTTT. This encodes CASSVVNSVNTEAFF.

This chain joins TRBV30 and TRBJ1-2, with unresolved D. CDR3 length: 14 amino acids. The V gene lost 4 bases and the J gene lost 5 bases, with 17 bases spanning the gap. The V gene's germline CDR1 is GTSNPN and CDR2 SVGIG (reference sequence). CDR3 amino acids: CAWNSLGLPYGYTF. The DNA of the CDR3 is TGTGCCTGGAACTCTTTGGGCCTCCCTTATGGCTACACCTTC. Supplemented by reference TRBV30 and TRBJ1-2, the full variable domain reads SQTIHQWPATLVQPVGSPLSLECTVEGTSNPNLYWYRQAAGRGLQLLFYSVGIGQISSEVPQNLSASRPQDRQFILSSKKLLLSDSGFYLCAWNSLGLPYGYTFGSGTRLTVV.

The chain uses TRBV4-1 and TRBJ2-1, with TRBD1 matching over 8 bases. Germline V gives CDR1 MGHRA, CDR2 YSYEKL. The V segment lost 1 base and the J segment 0 bases; nucleotides outside the gene matches: 11. This CDR3 is built from 19 residues. The CDR3 coding sequence is TGCGCCAGCAGCCAAGTAGCCCAGGGGGCCGGAAGCTCCTACAATGAGCAGTTCTTC. Protein: CASSQVAQGAGSSYNEQFF.

A few counts support this clone. The V and J genes are TRBV30 and TRBJ1-1, with TRBD1 as a possible D gene (5 bases). Trimming removed 0 bases from V and 10 bases from J, with 18 bases in between. Germline loops: CDR1 GTSNPN, CDR2 SVGIG (reference sequence). The CDR3 has 14 amino acids. The DNA of the CDR3 is TGTGCCTGGAGTGTAGACAGAGGGTGGAGGGGAGCTTTCTTT. As protein: CAWSVDRGWRGAFF.

V gene TRBV11-2 combines with J gene TRBJ1-5; unclear D gene. V lost 1 base and J 5 bases, leaving 6 bases between the germline ends. Germline loops: CDR1 SGHAT, CDR2 FQNNGV. The CDR3 has 13 amino acids. The CDR3 sequence: CASSLGQDQPQHF. CDR3 nucleotides: TGTGCCAGCAGCTTAGGGCAGGATCAGCCCCAGCATTTT.

The count of this clone is one. The V call is TRBV5-6, the J call TRBJ2-1; 11 nucleotides match TRBD2. V shed 2 bases and J 6 bases; nucleotides not matched to a gene: 1. Looked up from germline, CDR1 is SGHDT and CDR2 is YYEEEE. The length of the CDR3 is 14 residues. The CDR3 sequence: CASSFSGGANEQFF. The CDR3 DNA is TGTGCCAGCAGCTTTAGCGGGGGGGCCAATGAGCAGTTCTTC.

V is TRBV11-2 and J is TRBJ2-7; a possible D gene is TRBD2 (6 bases). The CDR3 spans 13 residues. Trimming removed 3 bases at V and 4 bases at J, with 10 bases between. CDR1 SGHAT and CDR2 FQNNGV come from the germline V gene. The CDR3 reads CASSLGAGYEQYF. The CDR3 region has the DNA TGTGCCAGCAGCTTGGGTGCGGGGTACGAGCAGTACTTC.

The genes are TRBV7-2 and TRBJ2-3; D may be TRBD2 (6 bases). V dropped 4 bases and J dropped 3 bases, with 17 bases sitting between them. The CDR3 spans 16 residues. Germline loops: CDR1 SGHTA, CDR2 FQGNSA. The CDR3 sequence is CASSSLLGGSTDTQYF. In nucleotides, the CDR3 is TGTGCCAGCAGCTCCCTTTTGGGGGGATCTACAGATACGCAGTATTTT.

The chain joins TRBV10-3 to TRBJ1-2; the match to TRBD1 covers 11 bases. Germline loops: CDR1 ENHRY, CDR2 SYGVKD. V shed 7 bases and J 3 bases; nucleotides not matched to a gene: 16. The CDR3 runs 18 residues. This chain's CDR3 is CAINGASRDRGLYYGYTF. In DNA, the CDR3 is TGTGCCATCAACGGGGCGTCAAGGGACAGGGGGTTATACTATGGCTACACCTTC.

V gene TRBV4-3 combines with J gene TRBJ2-1; perhaps TRBD2 as D (5 bases). The V end lost 0 bases, the J end lost 7 bases, and 13 bases lay between the germline ends. Germline V gives CDR1 LGHNA, CDR2 YSLEER. This CDR3 comprises 15 residues. CDR3 protein: CASSQDQEWENEQFF. The CDR3 coding sequence is TGCGCCAGCAGCCAAGATCAGGAGTGGGAGAATGAGCAGTTCTTC.

Only a few counts were recorded for this clone. The chain has TRBV7-2 and TRBJ2-7; 8 bases match TRBD2. Germline CDR1 is SGHTA and CDR2 is FQGNSA. The V segment lost 4 bases and the J segment 0 bases; nucleotides outside the gene matches: 2. The CDR3 spans 14 residues. The CDR3 sequence is CASSSGGSSYEQYF. CDR3 sequence (DNA): TGTGCCAGCAGCTCGGGGGGGAGCTCCTACGAGCAGTACTTC.

The V gene is TRBV7-2, the J gene TRBJ1-2; perhaps TRBD1 as D (6 bases). Looked up from germline, CDR1 is SGHTA and CDR2 is FQGNSA. This CDR3 contains 15 residues. Trimming stripped 1 base from V and 7 bases from J, with 16 bases between. The CDR3 nucleotides read TGTGCCAGCAGCTTAGTAATAGGGGGGGCTAGTGGCTACACCTTC. Translation: CASSLVIGGASGYTF.